Listed here is a single T cell receptor (beta chain). Its antigen is currently not known. There are no base qualities to consult, and no much larger clone falls within one base. One collaborating source in Seattle enrolled patients during active infection and followed them longitudinally through the course of disease. Each collaborating institution followed its own protocols to collect whole blood in K2EDTA tubes. For TCRbeta analysis, collaborators shipped samples as frozen whole blood, isolated PBMCs, or DNA extracted from either of those sample types. The sample comes from a study of blood T cell repertoires in COVID-19 (dated by TCRdb to the early 2020s). Background on the whole study: Samples covering the acute and convalescent phases of COVID-19 were provided by collaborators in the United States, Italy and Spain. Deeply sampled blood TCRbeta repertoires from subjects exposed to, actively infected with, or recovered from COVID-19 were included in the dataset. HLA class I and class II types, where available, came from metadata supplied by the sample provider rather than from assay-based typing. Nearly every sample came with metadata listing a de-identified subject ID, COVID-19 status, age in years and sex. The repertoires were released in a freely available public database meant as a resource for research on the immune response to SARS-CoV-2. The prospective study material was composed of cDNA or gDNA derived from T cells, B-cell-depleted T cells, or PBMCs. Samples were obtained from the ongoing ImmuneRACE study (first 160 participants) and from over 1,000 subjects provided by 6 global collaborators. Findings and caveats that apply to the study as a whole: Clinical and demographic metadata were provided uncurated, with the amount varying by source and participant.

TCRbeta CDR3 regions were amplified from genomic DNA using the immunoSEQ Assay, a bias-controlled multiplex PCR. The paper's data handling went like this. Within the assay, amplification of reference gene primers was used to estimate how many nucleated cells each sample contained. To quantify the absolute abundance of each unique TCRbeta CDR3 rearrangement, sequence reads were collapsed and filtered. For each sample, productive Simpson clonality was calculated by taking the square root of Simpson's diversity index across productive rearrangements. Sourced from immuneACCESS, this table was stored by TCRdb with only in-frame sequences that have V and J called. A share of the clones is absent; for the studies checked, an unresolved V gene accounts for under half, and the remainder has no known explanation. Clonal size and the V and J genes are those of that table, whereas D and trimming came from the DNA. The sample table records 350,000 to 450,000 clones; more than 70% of these occur just once. The top ten clones comprise about 2.3% of the sample.

The sequenced sample was peripheral blood. The receptor comes from a woman in her fifties or sixties with COVID-19, enrolled during active disease.

CDR3 sequence: CATSVGLNTGELFF. The sequenced DNA: TGTGCCACCTCCGTGGGACTTAACACCGGGGAGCTGTTTTTT. The V gene is TRBV7-7 and the J gene is TRBJ2-2; the best D guess is TRBD2, with 6 bases matching. As encoded in the germline V gene (reference sequence), CDR1 is SSHAT while CDR2 is FNYEAQ. V and J lose 10 bases and 2 bases, and a span of 14 bases separates them. The CDR3, cysteine through phenylalanine, is 14 amino acids long. Only the CDR3 DNA is retained, 42 bases long and in frame from the first base. The entire variable domain, with the stretches around the CDR3 drawn from the reference TRBV7-7 and TRBJ2-2 proteins, is GAGVSQSPRYKVTKRGQDVTLRCDPISSHATLYWYQQALGQGPEFLTYFNYEAQPDKSGLPSDRFSAERPEGSISTLTIQRTEQRDSAMYRCATSVGLNTGELFFGEGSRLTVL.